This T cell receptor (beta chain) was found in a study of T-cell reconstitution after alpha-beta-depleted transplantation in children. Germline CDR1 is SGHRS and CDR2 is YFSETQ. Unmatched junction bases numbered 10, after V lost 4 bases and J lost 0 bases. The length of the CDR3 is 17 residues. Unique molecular identifiers were incorporated into the prepared TCRbeta library. From the PCR reads, TCRdb called clonotypes with MiXCR, one entry per CDR3 protein. The table records about 540,000 distinct CDR3 sequences, approximately 20% of them present only once. This clonotype has only a few counts. This receptor was identified in a human donor who donated a stem cell graft to a child with acute lymphoblastic leukemia. This chain links TRBV5-1 with TRBJ2-1; TRBD1 agrees at 7 bases. The material was PBMCs from the stem cell graft donor, obtained from the stem cell graft. CDR3 protein: CASSPTGQRSSYNEQFF. The CDR3 DNA sequence: TGCGCCAGCAGCCCGACGGGACAGCGCAGCTCCTACAATGAGCAGTTCTTC.